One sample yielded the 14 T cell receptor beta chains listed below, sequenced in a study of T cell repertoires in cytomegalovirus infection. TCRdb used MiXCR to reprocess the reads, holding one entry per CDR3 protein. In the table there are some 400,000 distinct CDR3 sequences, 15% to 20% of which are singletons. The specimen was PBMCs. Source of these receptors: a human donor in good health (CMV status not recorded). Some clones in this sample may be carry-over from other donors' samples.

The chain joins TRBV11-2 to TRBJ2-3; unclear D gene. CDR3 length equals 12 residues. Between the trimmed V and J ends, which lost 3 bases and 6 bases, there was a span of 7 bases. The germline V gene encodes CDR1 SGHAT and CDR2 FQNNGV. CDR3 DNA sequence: TGTGCCAGCAGCTTCTCGGAGGATACGCAGTATTTT. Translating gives CASSFSEDTQYF.

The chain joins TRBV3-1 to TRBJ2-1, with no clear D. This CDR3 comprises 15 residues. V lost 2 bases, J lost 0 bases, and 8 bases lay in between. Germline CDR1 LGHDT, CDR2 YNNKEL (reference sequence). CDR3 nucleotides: TGTGCCAGCAGCCAAACCCGGAGCTCCTACAATGAGCAGTTCTTC. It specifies CASSQTRSSYNEQFF.

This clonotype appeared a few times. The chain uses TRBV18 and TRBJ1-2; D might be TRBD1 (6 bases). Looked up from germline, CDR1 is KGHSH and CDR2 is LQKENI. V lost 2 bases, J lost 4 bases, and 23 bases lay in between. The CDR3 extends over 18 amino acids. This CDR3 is CASSPSYGGREFSYGYTF. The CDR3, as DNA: TGTGCCAGCTCACCATCTTACGGGGGGCGCGAGTTTTCCTATGGCTACACCTTC.

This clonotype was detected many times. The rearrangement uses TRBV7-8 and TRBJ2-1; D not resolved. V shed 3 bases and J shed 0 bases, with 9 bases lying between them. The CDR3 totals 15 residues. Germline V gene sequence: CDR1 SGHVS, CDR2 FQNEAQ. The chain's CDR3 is CASSLDVLSYNEQFF. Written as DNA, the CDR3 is TGTGCCAGCAGCTTGGACGTACTCTCCTACAATGAGCAGTTCTTC.

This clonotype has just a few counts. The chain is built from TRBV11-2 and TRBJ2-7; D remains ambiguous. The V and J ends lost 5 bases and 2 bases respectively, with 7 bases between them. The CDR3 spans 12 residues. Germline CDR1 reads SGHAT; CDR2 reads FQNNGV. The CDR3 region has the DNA TGTGCCAGCAGCCCCGCAACCTACGAGCAGTACTTC. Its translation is CASSPATYEQYF.

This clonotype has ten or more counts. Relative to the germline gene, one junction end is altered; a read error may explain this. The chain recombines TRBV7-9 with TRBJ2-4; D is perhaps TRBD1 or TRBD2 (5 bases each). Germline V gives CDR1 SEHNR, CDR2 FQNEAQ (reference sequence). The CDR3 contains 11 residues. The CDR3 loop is CASSPPGRLSF. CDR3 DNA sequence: TGTGCCAGCAGTCCTCCGGGACGCCTATCCTTC.

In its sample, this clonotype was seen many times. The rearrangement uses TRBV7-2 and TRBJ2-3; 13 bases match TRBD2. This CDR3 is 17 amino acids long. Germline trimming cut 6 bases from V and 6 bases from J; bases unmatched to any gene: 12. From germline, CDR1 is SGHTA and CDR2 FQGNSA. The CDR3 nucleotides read TGTGCCAGCAGAGAGGGGCGACTAGCGGGGGGCTTGGATACGCAGTATTTT. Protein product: CASREGRLAGGLDTQYF.

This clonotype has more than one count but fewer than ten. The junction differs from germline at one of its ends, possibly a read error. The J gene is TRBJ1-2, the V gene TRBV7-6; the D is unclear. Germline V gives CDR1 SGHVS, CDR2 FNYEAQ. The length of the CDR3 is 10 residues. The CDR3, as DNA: TGTGCCAGCAGCGTCCCGGATAAATTTTTC. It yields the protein CASSVPDKFF.

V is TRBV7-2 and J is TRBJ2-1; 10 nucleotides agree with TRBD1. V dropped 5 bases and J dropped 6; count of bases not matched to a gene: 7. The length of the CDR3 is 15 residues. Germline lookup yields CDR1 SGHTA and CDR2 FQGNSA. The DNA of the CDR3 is TGTGCCAGCAGCCCTCGGACAGGGGGGATCAATGAGCAGTTCTTC. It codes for CASSPRTGGINEQFF.

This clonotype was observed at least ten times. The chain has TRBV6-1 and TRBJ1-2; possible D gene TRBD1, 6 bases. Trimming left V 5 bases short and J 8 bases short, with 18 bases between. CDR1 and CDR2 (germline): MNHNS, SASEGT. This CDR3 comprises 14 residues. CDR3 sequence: CASSYVTGRGGYTF. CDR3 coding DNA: TGTGCCAGCAGTTATGTGACAGGACGAGGGGGCTACACCTTC.

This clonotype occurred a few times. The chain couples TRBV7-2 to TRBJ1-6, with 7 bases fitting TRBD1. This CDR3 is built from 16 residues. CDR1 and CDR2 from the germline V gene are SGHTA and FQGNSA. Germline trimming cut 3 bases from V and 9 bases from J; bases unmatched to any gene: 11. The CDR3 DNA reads TGTGCCAGCAGCTTCCCGCCGGGACAGACGGGTTCACCCCTCCACTTT. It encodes CASSFPPGQTGSPLHF.

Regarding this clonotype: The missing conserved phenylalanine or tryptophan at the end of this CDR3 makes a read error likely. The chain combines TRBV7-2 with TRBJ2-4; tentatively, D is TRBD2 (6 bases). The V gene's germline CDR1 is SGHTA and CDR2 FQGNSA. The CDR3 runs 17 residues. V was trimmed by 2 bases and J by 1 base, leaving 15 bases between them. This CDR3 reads CASSLSLAISAKNIQYS. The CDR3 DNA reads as TGTGCCAGCAGCTTAAGCCTAGCGATATCCGCCAAAAACATTCAGTACTCC.

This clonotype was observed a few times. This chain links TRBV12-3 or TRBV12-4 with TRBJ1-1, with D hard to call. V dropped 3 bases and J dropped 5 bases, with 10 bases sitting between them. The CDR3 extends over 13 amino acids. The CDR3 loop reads CASSLESYTEAFF. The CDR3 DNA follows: TGTGCCAGCAGTTTGGAATCCTATACTGAAGCTTTCTTT.

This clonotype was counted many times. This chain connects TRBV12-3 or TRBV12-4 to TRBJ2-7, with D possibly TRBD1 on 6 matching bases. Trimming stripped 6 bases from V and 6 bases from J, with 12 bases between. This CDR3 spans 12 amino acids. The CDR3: CASSPRGFEQYF. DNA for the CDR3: TGTGCCAGCAGCCCCAGGGGTTTCGAGCAGTACTTC.